This T cell receptor beta chain was sequenced for a study of beta chain features in type 1 diabetes. As for the study in general: Sorted cells examined across all samples numbered around 99,000,000.

Reverse transcribing all isolated RNA meant expressed TCRB transcripts were sequenced. Assay: immunoSEQ multiplex PCR; the TCRdb copy retains only in-frame clones and omits some. The data hold roughly 730,000 clones, with around an eighth observed a single time. Details on this clone: What it binds is not known.

CDR3 size: 15 residues. J lost 5 bases, V lost 1 base, and 2 bases had no gene match. Germline CDR1 is MNHEY and CDR2 is SVGAGI. Broader study findings: Within each of all four CD4+ subsets, Type 1 diabetes patients had TCRB CDR3s that were moderately but significantly shorter. Insertion counts at VDJ junctions were lower in type 1 diabetes patients, who also showed more deletions there.

This rearrangement joins TRBV6-5 to TRBJ1-5, with 10 nucleotides matching TRBD1. Sequencing was carried out using naive CD4+ T cells from blood. This clonotype was obtained from a man younger than 30 with type 1 diabetes. In nucleotides, the CDR3 is TGTGCCAGCAGTTACTACGGGACAGGGGATCAGCCCCAGCATTTT. This translates into CASSYYGTGDQPQHF.